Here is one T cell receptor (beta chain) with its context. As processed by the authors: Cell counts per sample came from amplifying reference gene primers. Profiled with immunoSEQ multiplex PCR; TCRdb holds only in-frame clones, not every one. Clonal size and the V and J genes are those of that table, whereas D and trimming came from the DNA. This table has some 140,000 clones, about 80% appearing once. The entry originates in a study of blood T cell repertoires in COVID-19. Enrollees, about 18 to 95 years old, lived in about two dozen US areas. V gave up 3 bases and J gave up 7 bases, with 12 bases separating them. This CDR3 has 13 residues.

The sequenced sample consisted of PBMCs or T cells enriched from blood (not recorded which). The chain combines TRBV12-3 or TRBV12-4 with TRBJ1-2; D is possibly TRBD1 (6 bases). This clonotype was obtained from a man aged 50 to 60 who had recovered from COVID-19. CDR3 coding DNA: TGTGCCAGCAGTTTCTTGGGACAAATTGGCTACACCTTC. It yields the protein CASSFLGQIGYTF.